The 10 T cell receptor beta chains listed next were all sequenced from one sample in a study of vaccination effects on CD4 cells after COVID-19. TCRdb's table, derived via immunoSEQ multiplex PCR, lists solely in-frame clones and lacks some. This table holds approximately 70,000 clones, roughly four fifths found once. Culture proceeded for approximately 9 days, and CD4+ T cells were then isolated. All study participants received two doses of BNT162b2 or mRNA-1273 vaccine. For these TCRs, the target antigens are not known. Source: CD4+ T cells from PBMCs cultured without peptide, taken after COVID-19 vaccination. Source of these receptors: a human donor who received a COVID-19 vaccine.

This sequence joins TRBV12-3 or TRBV12-4 and TRBJ2-7, with D maybe TRBD1 (5 bases). The CDR3 has 13 residues. V shed 1 base and J shed 5 bases, with 9 bases lying between them. The CDR3 sequence: CASSLGQGDEQYV. The CDR3 bases are TGTGCCAGCAGTTTAGGACAAGGGGACGAGCAGTACGTC.

The chain carries TRBV4-2 and TRBJ2-1, with TRBD2 identical over 9 bases. Unmatched junction bases numbered 10, after V lost 0 bases and J lost 10 bases. The CDR3 extends over 16 amino acids. Germline loops: CDR1 LGHNA, CDR2 YNFKEQ. CDR3 sequence: CASSQDARGGRGEQFF. The CDR3 coding sequence is TGTGCCAGCAGCCAAGACGCGCGGGGGGGCCGAGGCGAGCAGTTCTTC.

The chain couples TRBV20-1 to TRBJ2-2, with D possibly TRBD2 on 7 matching bases. The CDR3 is made up of 15 amino acids. In germline, CDR1 is DFQATT, CDR2 SNEGSKA (reference sequence). V was cut by 3 bases and J by 3 bases, with 14 bases left in between. CDR3: CSASDRGADTGELFF. The CDR3 DNA follows: TGCAGTGCTAGTGATCGGGGGGCCGACACCGGGGAGCTGTTTTTT.

CDR3 sequence: CAISSGGSDYEQFF. DNA for the CDR3: TGTGCCATCAGTAGCGGGGGGAGTGACTATGAGCAGTTCTTC. This chain uses TRBV10-3 with TRBJ2-1, with TRBD2 matching 9 bases. CDR3 length: 14 amino acids. V lost 5 bases to trimming and J lost 8 bases; unmatched junction nucleotides: 7. Germline V gene lookup returns CDR1 ENHRY and CDR2 SYGVKD.

This clone was recorded only once. The rearrangement joins TRBV19 to TRBJ1-2; a possible D gene is TRBD1 (6 bases). Germline V gives CDR1 LNHDA, CDR2 SQIVND (reference sequence). The CDR3 totals 14 residues. V dropped 4 bases and J dropped 6 bases, with 15 bases sitting between them. DNA of the CDR3: TGTGCCAGTAGTACGTCGCAGGGGAGAAATGGCTACACCTTC. It codes for CASSTSQGRNGYTF.

This clone appeared a single time. The chain combines TRBV5-6 with TRBJ1-4; no firm D call. The CDR3 contains 14 residues. V dropped 1 base and J dropped 5 bases, with 9 bases sitting between them. From germline, CDR1 is SGHDT and CDR2 YYEEEE. The CDR3 reads CASSLSTVNEKLFF. The CDR3 bases are TGTGCCAGCAGCTTGTCGACGGTCAATGAAAAACTGTTTTTT.

The chain joins TRBV27 to TRBJ1-6; unclear D gene. Germline V lookup: CDR1 MNHEY, CDR2 SMNVEV (reference sequence). Deletions cut 0 bases from V and 5 bases from J, with 8 bases between. This CDR3 comprises 15 residues. The CDR3: CASSLSTGNNSPLHF. DNA of the CDR3: TGTGCCAGCAGTTTATCAACCGGGAATAATTCACCCCTCCACTTT.

The CDR3 is CASLAPLPGPRTDTQYF. The CDR3 bases are TGTGCCAGCCTTGCACCCCTACCGGGTCCTCGCACAGATACGCAGTATTTT. The chain employs TRBV28 and TRBJ2-3; D is unclear. This CDR3 is built from 17 residues. V shed 8 bases and J shed 1 base, with 22 bases lying between them. Germline CDR1 and CDR2: MDHEN and SYDVKM.

The chain couples TRBV6-1 to TRBJ1-2, with unresolved D. Germline CDR1 and CDR2: MNHNS and SASEGT. V shed 1 base and J shed 9 bases, with 15 bases lying between them. The CDR3 is made up of 14 amino acids. The CDR3: CASSEVELPRRYTF. DNA for the CDR3: TGTGCCAGCAGTGAAGTTGAACTTCCGCGGCGCTACACCTTC.

The gene calls are TRBV5-1 and TRBJ2-7; 7 bases align to TRBD1. Unmatched junction bases numbered 4, after V lost 0 bases and J lost 4 bases. The CDR3 extends over 14 amino acids. Germline V CDR1 and CDR2: SGHRS, YFSETQ. CDR3 residues: CASSLATGEYEQYV. CDR3 DNA: TGCGCCAGCAGCTTGGCTACAGGGGAGTACGAGCAGTACGTC.